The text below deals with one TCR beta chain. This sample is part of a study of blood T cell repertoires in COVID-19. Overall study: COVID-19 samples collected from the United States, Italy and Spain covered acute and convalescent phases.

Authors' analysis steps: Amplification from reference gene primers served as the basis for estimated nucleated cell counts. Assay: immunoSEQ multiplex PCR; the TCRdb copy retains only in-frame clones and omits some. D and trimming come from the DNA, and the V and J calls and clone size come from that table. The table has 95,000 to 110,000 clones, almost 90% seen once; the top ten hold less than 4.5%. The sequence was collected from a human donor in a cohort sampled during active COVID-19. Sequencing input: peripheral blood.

As DNA, the CDR3 is TGCAGCGCTAGAAATCCGGGCTACACCTTC. Its translation is CSARNPGYTF. The rearrangement uses TRBV29-1 and TRBJ1-2; D call uncertain. Germline V gene sequence: CDR1 SQVTM, CDR2 ANQGSEA. CDR3 size: 10 residues. Deletions cut 7 bases from V and 8 bases from J, with 11 bases between.